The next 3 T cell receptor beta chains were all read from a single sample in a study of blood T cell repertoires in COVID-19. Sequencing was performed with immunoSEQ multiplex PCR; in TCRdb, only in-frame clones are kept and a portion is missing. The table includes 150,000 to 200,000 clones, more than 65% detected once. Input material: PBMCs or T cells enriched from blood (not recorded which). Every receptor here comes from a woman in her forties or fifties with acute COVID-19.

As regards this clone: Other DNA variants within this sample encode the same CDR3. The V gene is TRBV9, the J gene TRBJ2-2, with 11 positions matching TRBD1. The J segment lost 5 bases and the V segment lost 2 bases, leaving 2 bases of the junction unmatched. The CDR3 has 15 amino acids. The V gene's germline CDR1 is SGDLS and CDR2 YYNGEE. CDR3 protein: CASSVGQGGTGELFF. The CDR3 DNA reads TGTGCCAGCAGCGTGGGACAGGGGGGAACCGGGGAGCTGTTTTTT.

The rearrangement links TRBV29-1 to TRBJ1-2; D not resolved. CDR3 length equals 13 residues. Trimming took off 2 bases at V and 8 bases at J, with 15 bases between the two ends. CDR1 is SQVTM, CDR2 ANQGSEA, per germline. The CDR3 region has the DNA TGCAGCGTTGAAATCGCGGCCGGGGAAGGCTACACCTTC. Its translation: CSVEIAAGEGYTF.

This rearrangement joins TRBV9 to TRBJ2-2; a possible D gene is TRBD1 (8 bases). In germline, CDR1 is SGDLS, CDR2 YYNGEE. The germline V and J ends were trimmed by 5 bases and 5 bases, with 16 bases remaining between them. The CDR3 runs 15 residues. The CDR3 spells CASRAQQGGTGELFF. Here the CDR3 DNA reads TGTGCCAGCAGGGCCCAACAGGGGGGGACCGGGGAGCTGTTTTTT.